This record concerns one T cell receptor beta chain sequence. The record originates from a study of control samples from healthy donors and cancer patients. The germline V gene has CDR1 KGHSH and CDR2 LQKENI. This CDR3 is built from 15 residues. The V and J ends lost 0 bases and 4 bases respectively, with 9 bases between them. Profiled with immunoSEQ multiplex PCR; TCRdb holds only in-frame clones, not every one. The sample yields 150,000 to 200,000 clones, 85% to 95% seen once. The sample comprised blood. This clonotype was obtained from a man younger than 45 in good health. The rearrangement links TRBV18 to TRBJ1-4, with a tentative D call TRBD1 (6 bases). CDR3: CASSPPRGGNEKLFF. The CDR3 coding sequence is TGTGCCAGCTCACCACCGAGGGGGGGTAATGAAAAACTGTTTTTT.